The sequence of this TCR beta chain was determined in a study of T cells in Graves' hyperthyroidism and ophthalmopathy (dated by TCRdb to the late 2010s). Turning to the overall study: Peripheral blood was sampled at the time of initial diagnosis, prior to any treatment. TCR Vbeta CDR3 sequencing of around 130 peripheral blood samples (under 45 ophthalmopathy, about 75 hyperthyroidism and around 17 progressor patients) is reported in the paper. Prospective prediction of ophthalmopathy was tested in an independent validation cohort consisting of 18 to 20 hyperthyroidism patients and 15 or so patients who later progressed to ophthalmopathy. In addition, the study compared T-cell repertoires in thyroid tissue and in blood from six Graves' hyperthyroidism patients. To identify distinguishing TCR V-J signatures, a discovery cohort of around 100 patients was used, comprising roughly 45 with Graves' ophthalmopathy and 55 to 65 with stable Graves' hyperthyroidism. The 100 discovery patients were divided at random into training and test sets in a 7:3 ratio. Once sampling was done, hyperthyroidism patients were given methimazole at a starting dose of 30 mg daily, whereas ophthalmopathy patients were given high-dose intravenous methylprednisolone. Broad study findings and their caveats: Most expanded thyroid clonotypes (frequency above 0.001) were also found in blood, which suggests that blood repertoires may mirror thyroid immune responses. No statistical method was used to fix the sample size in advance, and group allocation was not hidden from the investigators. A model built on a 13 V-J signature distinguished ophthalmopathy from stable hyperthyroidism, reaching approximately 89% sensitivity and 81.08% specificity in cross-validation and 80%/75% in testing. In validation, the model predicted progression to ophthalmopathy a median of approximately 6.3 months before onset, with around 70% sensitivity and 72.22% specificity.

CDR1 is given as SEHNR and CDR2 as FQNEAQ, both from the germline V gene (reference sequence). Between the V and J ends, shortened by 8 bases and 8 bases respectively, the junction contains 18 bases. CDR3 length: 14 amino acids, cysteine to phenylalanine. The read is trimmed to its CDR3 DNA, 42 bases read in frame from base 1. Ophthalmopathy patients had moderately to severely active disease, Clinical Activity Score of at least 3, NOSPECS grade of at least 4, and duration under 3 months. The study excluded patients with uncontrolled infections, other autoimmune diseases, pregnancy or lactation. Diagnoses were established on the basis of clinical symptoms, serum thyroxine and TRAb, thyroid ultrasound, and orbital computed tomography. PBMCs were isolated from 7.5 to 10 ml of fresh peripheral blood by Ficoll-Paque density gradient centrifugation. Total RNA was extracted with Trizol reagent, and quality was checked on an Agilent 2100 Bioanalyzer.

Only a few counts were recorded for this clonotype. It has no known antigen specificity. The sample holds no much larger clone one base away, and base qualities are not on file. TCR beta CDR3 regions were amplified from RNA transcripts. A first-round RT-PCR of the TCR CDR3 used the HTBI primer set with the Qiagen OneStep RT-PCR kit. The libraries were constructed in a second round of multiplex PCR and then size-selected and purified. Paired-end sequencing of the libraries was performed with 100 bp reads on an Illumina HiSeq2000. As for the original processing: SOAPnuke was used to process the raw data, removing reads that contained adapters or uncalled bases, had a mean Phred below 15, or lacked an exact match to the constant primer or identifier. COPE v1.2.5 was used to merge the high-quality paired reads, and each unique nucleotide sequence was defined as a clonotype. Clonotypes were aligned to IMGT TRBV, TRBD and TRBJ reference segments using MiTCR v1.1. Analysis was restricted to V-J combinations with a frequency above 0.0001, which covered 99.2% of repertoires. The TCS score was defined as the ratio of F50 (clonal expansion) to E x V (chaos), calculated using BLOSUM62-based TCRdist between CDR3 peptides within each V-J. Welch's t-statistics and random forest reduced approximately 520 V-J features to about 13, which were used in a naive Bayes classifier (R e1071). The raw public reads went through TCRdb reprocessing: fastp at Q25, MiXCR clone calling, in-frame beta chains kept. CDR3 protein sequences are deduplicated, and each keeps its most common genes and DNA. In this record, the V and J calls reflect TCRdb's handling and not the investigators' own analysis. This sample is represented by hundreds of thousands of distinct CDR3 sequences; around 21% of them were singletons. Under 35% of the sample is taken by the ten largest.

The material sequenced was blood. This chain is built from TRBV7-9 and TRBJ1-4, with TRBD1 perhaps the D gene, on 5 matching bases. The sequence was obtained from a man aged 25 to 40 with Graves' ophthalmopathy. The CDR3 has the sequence CASQKTAVPEKLFF. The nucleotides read TGTGCCAGCCAGAAGACAGCGGTTCCCGAAAAACTGTTTTTT.